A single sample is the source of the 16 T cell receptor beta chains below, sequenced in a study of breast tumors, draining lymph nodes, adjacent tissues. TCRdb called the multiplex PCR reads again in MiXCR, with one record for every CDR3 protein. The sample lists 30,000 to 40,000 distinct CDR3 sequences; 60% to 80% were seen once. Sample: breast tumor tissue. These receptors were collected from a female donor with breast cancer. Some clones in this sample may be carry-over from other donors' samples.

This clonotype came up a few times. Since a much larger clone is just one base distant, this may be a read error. Here the CDR3 DNA reads TGTGCCAGCAGGCCAGGGGGTTCGGGGGAAAAACTGTTTTTT. It is translated as CASRPGGSGEKLFF. The rearrangement uses TRBV6-1 and TRBJ1-4; 7 nucleotides align to TRBD1. CDR1 is MNHNS and CDR2 is SASEGT in the germline V gene. Unmatched junction bases numbered 9, after V lost 6 bases and J lost 8 bases. This CDR3 spans 14 amino acids.

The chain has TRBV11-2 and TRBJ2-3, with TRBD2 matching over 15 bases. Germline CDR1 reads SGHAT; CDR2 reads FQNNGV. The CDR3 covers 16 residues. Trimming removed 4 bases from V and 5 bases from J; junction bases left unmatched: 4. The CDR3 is CASSSGLAGGQDTQYF. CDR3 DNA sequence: TGTGCCAGCAGCTCTGGACTAGCGGGGGGGCAAGATACGCAGTATTTT.

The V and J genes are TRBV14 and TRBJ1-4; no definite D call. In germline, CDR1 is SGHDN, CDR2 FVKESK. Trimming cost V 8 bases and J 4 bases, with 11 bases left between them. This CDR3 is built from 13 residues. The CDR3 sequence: CASCYGVNEKLFF. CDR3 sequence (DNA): TGTGCCAGCTGCTATGGGGTTAATGAAAAACTGTTTTTT.

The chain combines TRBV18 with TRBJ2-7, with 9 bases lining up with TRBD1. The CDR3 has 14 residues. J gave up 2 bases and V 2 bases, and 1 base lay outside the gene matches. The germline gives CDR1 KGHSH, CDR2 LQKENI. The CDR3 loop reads CASSPNRGPYEQYF. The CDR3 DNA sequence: TGTGCCAGCTCACCAAACAGGGGGCCCTACGAGCAGTACTTC. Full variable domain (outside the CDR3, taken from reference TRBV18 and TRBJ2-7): NAGVMQNPRHLVRRRGQEARLRCSPMKGHSHVYWYRQLPEEGLKFMVYLQKENIIDESGMPKERFSAEFPKEGPSILRIQQVVRGDSAAYFCASSPNRGPYEQYFGPGTRLTVT.

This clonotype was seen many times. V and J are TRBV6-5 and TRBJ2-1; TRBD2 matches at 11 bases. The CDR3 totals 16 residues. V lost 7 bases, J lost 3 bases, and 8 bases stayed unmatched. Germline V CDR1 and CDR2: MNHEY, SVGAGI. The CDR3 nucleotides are TGTGCCAGCAAACACCGAGGGACTAGCGGCTACAATGAGCAGTTCTTC. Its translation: CASKHRGTSGYNEQFF.

CDR3 nucleotides: TGCAGTGCCGACCCCGCGGCAGGGTTGAGGGATACGCAGTATTTT. It translates to CSADPAAGLRDTQYF. The chain links TRBV20-1 to TRBJ2-3, with a tentative D call TRBD1 (5 bases). Germline CDR1 is DFQATT and CDR2 is SNEGSKA (reference sequence). V was pared by 6 bases and J by 6 bases, with 22 bases between. The CDR3 runs 15 residues.

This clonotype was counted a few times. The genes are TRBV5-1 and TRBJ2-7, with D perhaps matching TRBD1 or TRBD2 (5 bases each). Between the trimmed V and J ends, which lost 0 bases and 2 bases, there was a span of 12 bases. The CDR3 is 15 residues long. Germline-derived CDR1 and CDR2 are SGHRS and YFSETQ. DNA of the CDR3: TGCGCCAGCAGCTTGGGTGCGAGGGGAACCTACGAGCAGTACTTC. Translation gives CASSLGARGTYEQYF. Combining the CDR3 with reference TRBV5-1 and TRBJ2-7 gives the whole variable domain KAGVTQTPRYLIKTRGQQVTLSCSPISGHRSVSWYQQTPGQGLQFLFEYFSETQRNKGNFPGRFSGRQFSNSRSEMNVSTLELGDSALYLCASSLGARGTYEQYFGPGTRLTVT.

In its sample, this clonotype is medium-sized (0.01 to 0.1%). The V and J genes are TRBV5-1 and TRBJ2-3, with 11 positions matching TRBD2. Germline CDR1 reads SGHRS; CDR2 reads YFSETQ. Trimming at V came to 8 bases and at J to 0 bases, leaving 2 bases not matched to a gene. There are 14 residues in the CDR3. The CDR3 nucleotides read TGCGCCAGTAGCGGGGGGGCTAGCACAGATACGCAGTATTTT. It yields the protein CASSGGASTDTQYF.

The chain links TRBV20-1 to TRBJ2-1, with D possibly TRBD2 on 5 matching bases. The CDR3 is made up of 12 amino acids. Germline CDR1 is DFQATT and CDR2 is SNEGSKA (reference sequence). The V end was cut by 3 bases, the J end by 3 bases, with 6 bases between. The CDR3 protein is CSASGNYNEQFF. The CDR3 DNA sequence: TGCAGTGCTAGCGGGAACTACAATGAGCAGTTCTTC.

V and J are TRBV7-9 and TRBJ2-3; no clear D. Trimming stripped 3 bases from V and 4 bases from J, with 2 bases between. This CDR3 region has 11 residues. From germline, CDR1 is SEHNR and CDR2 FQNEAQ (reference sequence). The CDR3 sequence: CASSFADTQYF. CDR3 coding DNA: TGTGCCAGCAGCTTCGCAGATACGCAGTATTTT.

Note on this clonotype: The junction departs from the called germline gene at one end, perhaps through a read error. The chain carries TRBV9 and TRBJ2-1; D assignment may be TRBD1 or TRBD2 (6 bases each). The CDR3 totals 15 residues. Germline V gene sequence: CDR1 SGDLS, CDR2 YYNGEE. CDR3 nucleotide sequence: TGTGCCAGCAGCCCAACAGGGACTTCCGGGAATGAGCCGTTCTTC. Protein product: CASSPTGTSGNEPFF.

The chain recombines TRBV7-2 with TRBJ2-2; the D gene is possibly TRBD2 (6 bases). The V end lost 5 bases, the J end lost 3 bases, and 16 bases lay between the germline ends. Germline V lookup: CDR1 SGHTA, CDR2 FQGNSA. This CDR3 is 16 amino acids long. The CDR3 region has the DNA TGTGCCAGCAGCCAAGACATGGCGGGGTACACCGGGGAGCTGTTTTTT. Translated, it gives CASSQDMAGYTGELFF.

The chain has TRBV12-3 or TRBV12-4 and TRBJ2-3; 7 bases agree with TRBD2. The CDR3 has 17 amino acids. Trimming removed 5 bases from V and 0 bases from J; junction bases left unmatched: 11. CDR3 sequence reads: CASSPRVAGISTDTQYF. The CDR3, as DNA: TGTGCCAGCAGTCCCCGGGTAGCGGGTATTAGCACAGATACGCAGTATTTT.

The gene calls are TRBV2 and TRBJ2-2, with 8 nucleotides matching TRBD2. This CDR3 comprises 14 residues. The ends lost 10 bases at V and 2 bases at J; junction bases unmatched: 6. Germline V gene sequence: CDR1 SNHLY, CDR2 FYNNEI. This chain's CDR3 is CAKTSGPNTGELFF. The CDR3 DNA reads TGTGCCAAAACTAGCGGACCCAACACCGGGGAGCTGTTTTTT.

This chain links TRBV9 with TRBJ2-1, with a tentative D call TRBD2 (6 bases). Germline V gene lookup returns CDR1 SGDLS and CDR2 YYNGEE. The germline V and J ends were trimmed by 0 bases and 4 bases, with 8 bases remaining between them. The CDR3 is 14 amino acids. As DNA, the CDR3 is TGTGCCAGCAGCGTAGCGGGGGTTTACAATGAGCAGTTCTTC. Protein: CASSVAGVYNEQFF.

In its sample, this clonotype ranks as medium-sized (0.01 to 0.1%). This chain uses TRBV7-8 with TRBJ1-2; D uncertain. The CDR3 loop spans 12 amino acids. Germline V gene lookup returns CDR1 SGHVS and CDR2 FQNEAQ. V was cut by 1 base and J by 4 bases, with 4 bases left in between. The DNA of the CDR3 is TGTGCCAGCAGCTTAGAGGGCTATGGCTACACCTTC. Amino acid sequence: CASSLEGYGYTF.